These 18 T cell receptor beta chains originate from one sample sequenced in a study of HIV-infected patients and healthy controls. Follow-up blood was drawn about 14 weeks, roughly three months, after antiretroviral therapy began. The repertoire came from unfractionated whole blood and reflected all unsorted peripheral T cells. Reverse transcription used approximately 500 ng RNA and constant-region primers for alpha and beta. Separate chain-specific third strand synthesis with multiplexing indices produced the alpha and beta libraries. TCRdb recomputed calls from the 5' RACE reads with MiXCR, one row per CDR3 protein. The sample has more than 15,000 distinct CDR3 sequences; 8.5% to 9% are singletons. The material was blood, obtained during antiretroviral therapy. These receptors all come from an adult with HIV infection.

In its sample, this clonotype was seen many times. CDR3 sequence reads: CSARVGSQPQHF. The CDR3 DNA follows: TGCAGTGCTAGAGTAGGGAGCCAGCCCCAGCATTTT. The chain combines TRBV20-1 with TRBJ1-5; D remains ambiguous. The V end was cut by 1 base, the J end by 7 bases, with 8 bases between. Per germline, CDR1 DFQATT and CDR2 SNEGSKA (reference sequence). The CDR3 is 12 residues long.

Many counts were recorded for this clonotype. In nucleotides, the CDR3 is TGTGCCAGCAGTCGATTAGGAGGGGCCCATGAGCAGTTCTTC. Its protein is CASSRLGGAHEQFF. The chain carries TRBV28 and TRBJ2-1; D perhaps matches TRBD2 (6 bases). In germline, CDR1 is MDHEN, CDR2 SYDVKM. The CDR3 totals 14 residues. V was cut by 5 bases and J by 8 bases, with 16 bases left in between.

This rearrangement joins TRBV12-3 or TRBV12-4 to TRBJ2-1, with D hard to call. V shed 8 bases and J shed 0 bases, with 8 bases lying between them. The CDR3 length is 13 residues. The CDR3 loop reads CASVRSSYNEQFF. CDR3 coding DNA: TGTGCCAGCGTCCGAAGCTCCTACAATGAGCAGTTCTTC.

This clonotype appeared many times. The chain joins TRBV27 to TRBJ1-2; unclear D gene. Trimming removed 4 bases from V and 4 bases from J, with 13 bases in between. The CDR3 is 14 residues long. The germline gives CDR1 MNHEY, CDR2 SMNVEV (reference sequence). CDR3 amino acids: CASSSTGDTYGYTF. The DNA of the CDR3 is TGTGCCAGCAGTTCTACCGGTGACACCTATGGCTACACCTTC.

Judged by abundance, this clonotype is medium-sized (0.01 to 0.1%). J is TRBJ1-5 and V is TRBV7-9, with unresolved D. Germline lookup yields CDR1 SEHNR and CDR2 FQNEAQ (reference sequence). The V gene lost 4 bases and the J gene lost 6 bases, with 13 bases spanning the gap. CDR3 size: 14 residues. The CDR3 DNA reads TGTGCCAGCAGCTCACTTTCTATGGGTCAGCCCCAGCATTTT. It specifies CASSSLSMGQPQHF.

This clonotype showed up many times. The rearrangement joins TRBV4-1 to TRBJ1-4, with 10 positions matching TRBD1. Germline-derived CDR1 and CDR2 are MGHRA and YSYEKL. V was pared by 6 bases and J by 8 bases, with 9 bases of the junction left unmatched. The CDR3 is made up of 15 amino acids. The CDR3 protein is CASSDRDRGEEKLFF. CDR3 nucleotides: TGCGCCAGCAGTGACCGGGACAGGGGTGAGGAAAAACTGTTTTTT.

This clonotype was counted many times. In DNA form, the CDR3 reads TGCGCCAGCAGCTTGTCATTAGCGGGAGGTGTCACAGATACGCAGTATTTT. It encodes CASSLSLAGGVTDTQYF. The V gene is TRBV5-1, the J gene TRBJ2-3; TRBD2 matches 10 bases. V was pared by 1 base and J by 2 bases, with 7 bases of the junction left unmatched. The CDR3 length is 17 residues. Germline values: CDR1 SGHRS, CDR2 YFSETQ.

This clonotype has at least ten counts. V is TRBV14 and J is TRBJ2-1, with D unclear. The CDR3 is 13 amino acids. The germline V gene encodes CDR1 SGHDN and CDR2 FVKESK. The germline V and J ends were trimmed by 0 bases and 5 bases, with 5 bases remaining between them. CDR3 in DNA: TGTGCCAGCAGCCAAGATTGGCACAATGAGCAGTTCTTC. Its translation: CASSQDWHNEQFF.

This clonotype has at least ten counts. V gene TRBV28 combines with J gene TRBJ1-3; D might be TRBD1 (5 bases). Germline CDR1 and CDR2: MDHEN and SYDVKM. CDR3 size: 14 residues. V lost 3 bases to trimming and J lost 6 bases, with 12 bases between them. CDR3 amino acids: CASSLGGMPNTIYF. Written as DNA, the CDR3 is TGTGCCAGCAGTTTGGGGGGTATGCCAAACACCATATATTTT.

There are many counts of this clonotype. V is TRBV20-1 and J is TRBJ2-7, with 11 bases aligning to TRBD1. The V segment lost 3 bases and the J segment 3 bases; nucleotides outside the gene matches: 4. The V gene's germline CDR1 is DFQATT and CDR2 SNEGSKA (reference sequence). The CDR3 is 14 residues long. In DNA form, the CDR3 reads TGCAGTGCTAGCCAGGGACAGGGGGTCTACGAGCAGTACTTC. It codes for CSASQGQGVYEQYF.

Many counts were recorded for this clonotype. V usage is TRBV25-1 and J usage is TRBJ1-2, with D possibly matching TRBD1 (5 bases). Germline V gene lookup returns CDR1 MGHDK and CDR2 SYGVNS. The CDR3 contains 12 residues. V lost 2 bases and J lost 4, with 5 bases in between. CDR3 loop: CASSEGGYGYTF. CDR3 in DNA: TGTGCCAGCAGTGAAGGGGGCTATGGCTACACCTTC.

The chain links TRBV7-2 to TRBJ1-3, with TRBD1 matching over 9 bases. The V gene end was trimmed by 5 bases and the J gene end by 2 bases; junction bases not matched to a gene: 16. The CDR3 has 19 amino acids. Per germline, CDR1 SGHTA and CDR2 FQGNSA. The DNA for the CDR3 is TGTGCCAGCAGCCTGATCCACACACCGGGACAGGGAGCTGGAAACACCATATATTTT. The encoded protein is CASSLIHTPGQGAGNTIYF.

This clonotype came up many times. The gene calls are TRBV29-1 and TRBJ1-3, with TRBD1 identical over 11 bases. Looked up from germline, CDR1 is SQVTM and CDR2 is ANQGSEA. After removal of 1 base from V and 7 bases from J, the junction contained 3 bases not matched to a gene. The CDR3 has 14 residues. CDR3 amino acids: CSVEGGQGANTIYF. CDR3 coding DNA: TGCAGCGTTGAAGGCGGACAGGGGGCTAACACCATATATTTT.

This clonotype was counted many times. The chain combines TRBV29-1 with TRBJ2-5; 11 positions agree with TRBD1. After removal of 6 bases from V and 5 bases from J, the junction contained 2 bases not matched to a gene. Germline values: CDR1 SQVTM, CDR2 ANQGSEA. This CDR3 comprises 12 residues. CDR3 DNA: TGCAGCGTAGGGGACAGGGGGGAGACCCAGTACTTC. It yields the protein CSVGDRGETQYF. Supplemented by reference TRBV29-1 and TRBJ2-5, the full variable domain reads SAVISQKPSRDICQRGTSLTIQCQVDSQVTMMFWYRQQPGQSLTLIATANQGSEATYESGFVIDKFPISRPNLTFSTLTVSNMSPEDSSIYLCSVGDRGETQYFGPGTRLLVL.

This clonotype was counted many times. V and J are TRBV5-4 and TRBJ2-3, with a tentative D call TRBD2 (5 bases). Germline-derived CDR1 and CDR2 are SGHNT and YYREEE (reference sequence). V lost 0 bases and J lost 4, with 9 bases in between. This CDR3 has 14 amino acids. CDR3 nucleotides: TGTGCCAGCAGCTTGGGTGAGGGTTCAGATACGCAGTATTTT. Amino acids: CASSLGEGSDTQYF.

Ten or more counts support this clonotype. The chain has TRBV5-5 and TRBJ2-7, with D maybe TRBD1 (5 bases). V was shortened by 0 bases and J by 5 bases, with 12 bases between the two germline ends. This CDR3 region has 14 residues. Germline CDR1 reads SGHKS; CDR2 reads YYEKEE (reference sequence). The CDR3, as DNA: TGTGCCAGCAGCTTGGAGGTGGGGCGCCACGAGCAGTACTTC. This gives the protein CASSLEVGRHEQYF.

This clonotype has ten or more counts. J is TRBJ2-5 and V is TRBV6-5; TRBD2 agrees at 9 bases. The CDR3 is 15 residues long. V gave up 5 bases and J gave up 5 bases; unmatched junction bases: 9. Germline-derived CDR1 and CDR2 are MNHEY and SVGAGI. Here the CDR3 reads CASSGLAQGEETQYF. The CDR3 bases are TGTGCCAGCAGTGGACTAGCGCAAGGAGAGGAGACCCAGTACTTC.

Many counts were recorded for this clonotype. The V and J genes are TRBV2 and TRBJ2-5, with D tentatively TRBD1 (6 bases). Germline CDR1 SNHLY, CDR2 FYNNEI. The V end lost 8 bases, the J end lost 0 bases, and 19 bases lay between the germline ends. The CDR3 runs 16 residues. Here the CDR3 reads CASLRFRGEYQETQYF. The CDR3 region has the DNA TGTGCCAGCCTCCGATTCAGGGGAGAGTACCAAGAGACCCAGTACTTC.